The T cell receptor (beta chain) described here comes from a study of T cell changes during pregnancy in multiple sclerosis. The method was immunoSEQ multiplex PCR; TCRdb's version includes in-frame clones alone and lacks a portion of them. The data hold 70,000 to 80,000 clones, with about 89% observed a single time. Looked up from germline, CDR1 is SGHDT and CDR2 is YYEEEE. This CDR3 comprises 18 residues. Germline trimming cut 3 bases from V and 10 bases from J; bases unmatched to any gene: 21. The chain uses TRBV5-6 and TRBJ2-1, with TRBD2 matching 8 bases. Source: CD4+ T cells from peripheral blood mononuclear cells, taken before pregnancy. The receptor was derived from a female donor with multiple sclerosis, enrolled in a pregnancy study. The DNA of the CDR3 is TGTGCCAGCAGCTCGGCCATGAGGGGACTAGGGAGGGATGGGGAGCAGTTCTTC. This sequence encodes CASSSAMRGLGRDGEQFF. The complete variable domain, with remaining parts taken from reference TRBV5-6 and TRBJ2-1, reads DAGVTQSPTHLIKTRGQQVTLRCSPKSGHDTVSWYQQALGQGPQFIFQYYEEEERQRGNFPDRFSGHQFPNYSSELNVNALLLGDSALYLCASSSAMRGLGRDGEQFFGPGTRLTVL.